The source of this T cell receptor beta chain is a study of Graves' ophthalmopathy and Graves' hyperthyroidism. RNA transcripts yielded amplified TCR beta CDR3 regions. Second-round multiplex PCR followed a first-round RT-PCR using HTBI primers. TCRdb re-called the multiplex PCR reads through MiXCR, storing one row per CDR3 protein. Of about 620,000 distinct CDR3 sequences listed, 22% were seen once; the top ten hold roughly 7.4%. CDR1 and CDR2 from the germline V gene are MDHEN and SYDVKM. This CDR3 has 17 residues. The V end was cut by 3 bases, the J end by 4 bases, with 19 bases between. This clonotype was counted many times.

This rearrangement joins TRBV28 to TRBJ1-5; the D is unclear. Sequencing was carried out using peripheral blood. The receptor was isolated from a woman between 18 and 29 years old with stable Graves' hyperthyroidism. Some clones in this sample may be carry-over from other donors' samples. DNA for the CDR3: TGTGCCAGCAGTTTTTTCTCCTCGGTCCAGACGAATCAGCCCCAGCATTTT. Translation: CASSFFSSVQTNQPQHF.